The rows below give T cell receptor beta chains drawn from one sample of a study of Ad26.COV2.S vaccination and SARS-CoV-2 variants. The data were produced by immunoSEQ multiplex PCR, yet TCRdb's version contains in-frame clones alone and is incomplete. The sample shows 300,000 to 400,000 clones, approximately 85% of them seen only once. Sequenced here: peripheral blood, sampled in a trial of Ad26.COV2.S vaccine versus placebo. The origin of the receptors is a person aged 18-65 years who received the Ad26.COV2.S COVID-19 vaccine or a placebo. The CDR3 runs from the conserved cysteine through the conserved F or W. The D gene is left open where the match is weak. A row's size may be missing; if present it is once, few, many or a size class.

J gene: TRBJ1-5
D gene: .
V gene: TRBV19
clone size: .
CDR3 DNA: TGTGCCAGTAGTCGAGGGTCCCTAAATCAGCCCCAGCATTTT
CDR3 protein: CASSRGSLNQPQHF

J gene: TRBJ1-5
D gene: TRBD1
V gene: TRBV14
clone size: .
CDR3 DNA: TGTGCCAGCAGCCAGCCCACGGGACAGCCAAGCAATCAGCCCCAGCATTTT
CDR3 protein: CASSQPTGQPSNQPQHF

J gene: TRBJ1-1
D gene: .
V gene: TRBV19
clone size: .
CDR3 DNA: TGTGCCAGTAGTAGAGGCACCCCCCGTAACACTGAAGCTTTCTTT
CDR3 protein: CASSRGTPRNTEAFF

J gene: TRBJ2-7
D gene: .
V gene: TRBV4-1
clone size: .
CDR3 DNA: TGCGCCAGCAGCCGGCTCGGGGGCTCCTACGAGCAGTACTTC
CDR3 protein: CASSRLGGSYEQYF

J gene: TRBJ2-5
D gene: .
V gene: TRBV21-1
clone size: .
CDR3 DNA: TGTGCCAGCAGCAAAGGGTTTGAGACCCAGTACTTC
CDR3 protein: CASSKGFETQYF

J gene: TRBJ2-2
D gene: TRBD2
V gene: TRBV5-6
clone size: once
CDR3 DNA: TGTGCCAGCAGCTTGGCGAAGGGAGGGACCGGGGAGCTGTTTTTT
CDR3 protein: CASSLAKGGTGELFF

J gene: TRBJ1-5
D gene: .
V gene: TRBV12-3/TRBV12-4
clone size: .
CDR3 DNA: TGTGCCAGCAGTTTAAGGAACAATCAGCCCCAGCATTTT
CDR3 protein: CASSLRNNQPQHF

J gene: TRBJ2-3
D gene: TRBD2
V gene: TRBV7-9
clone size: .
CDR3 DNA: TGTGCCAGCAGCTTCTCGTCTAGCGGGGGGGTGGATACGCAGTATTTT
CDR3 protein: CASSFSSSGGVDTQYF

J gene: TRBJ1-3
D gene: .
V gene: TRBV12-3/TRBV12-4
clone size: .
CDR3 DNA: TGTGCCAGCAGTTTACAGGGTGGAAACACCATATATTTT
CDR3 protein: CASSLQGGNTIYF

J gene: TRBJ1-4
D gene: .
V gene: TRBV6-5
clone size: once
CDR3 DNA: TGTGCCAGCATGGGTCCCGGGACGGTGCAGGAAAAACTGTTTTTT
CDR3 protein: CASMGPGTVQEKLFF

J gene: TRBJ1-6
D gene: TRBD1
V gene: TRBV30
clone size: .
CDR3 DNA: TGTGCCTGGAGTGTATCCCGACAGGGGGCTTCGAATTCACCCCTCCACTTT
CDR3 protein: CAWSVSRQGASNSPLHF

J gene: TRBJ1-2
D gene: .
V gene: TRBV4-3
clone size: .
CDR3 DNA: TGCGCCAGCAGCCAAGCAGTGGGGAACTATGGCTACACCTTC
CDR3 protein: CASSQAVGNYGYTF

J gene: TRBJ2-2
D gene: .
V gene: TRBV7-9
clone size: .
CDR3 DNA: TGTGCCAGCAGCTTAGCGGGGGGGCTCACCGGGGAGCTGTTTTTT
CDR3 protein: CASSLAGGLTGELFF

J gene: TRBJ1-1
D gene: .
V gene: TRBV12-5
clone size: .
CDR3 DNA: TGTGCTAGTGGCACCGGACGGAACGACGAAGCTTTCTTT
CDR3 protein: CASGTGRNDEAFF

J gene: TRBJ2-5
D gene: TRBD1
V gene: TRBV7-8
clone size: .
CDR3 DNA: TGTGCCAGCAGCTTAGCTATCTCCGGGACAGGGGAAGAGACCCAGTACTTC
CDR3 protein: CASSLAISGTGEETQYF

J gene: TRBJ1-3
D gene: .
V gene: TRBV9
clone size: .
CDR3 DNA: TGTGCCAGCAGCGCCGAGACAGCTGGAAACACCATATATTTT
CDR3 protein: CASSAETAGNTIYF

J gene: TRBJ2-3
D gene: TRBD1
V gene: TRBV4-3
clone size: .
CDR3 DNA: TGCGCCAACAGCCTAGACAGGGGGCGGTGGACAGATACGCAGTATTTT
CDR3 protein: CANSLDRGRWTDTQYF

J gene: TRBJ1-2
D gene: TRBD1
V gene: TRBV28
clone size: .
CDR3 DNA: TGTGCCAGCAGCCGGGACAGGGTTGGCTATGGCTACACCTTC
CDR3 protein: CASSRDRVGYGYTF

J gene: TRBJ2-1
D gene: TRBD2
V gene: TRBV25-1
clone size: .
CDR3 DNA: TGTGCCAGCAGTGGTTACCTGACTAGCGGGAGGGATGTTGAGCAGTTCTTC
CDR3 protein: CASSGYLTSGRDVEQFF

J gene: TRBJ1-1
D gene: TRBD1
V gene: TRBV18
clone size: few
CDR3 DNA: TGTGCCAGCTCACCTCAGGGGGCAGGTACTGAAGCTTTCTTT
CDR3 protein: CASSPQGAGTEAFF

J gene: TRBJ2-3
D gene: .
V gene: TRBV5-6
clone size: .
CDR3 DNA: TGTGCCAGCAGCTTCCAGCTTACGGGGGGCCCAGATACGCAGTATTTT
CDR3 protein: CASSFQLTGGPDTQYF

J gene: TRBJ2-2
D gene: .
V gene: TRBV4-3
clone size: .
CDR3 DNA: TGCGCCAGCAGCCAAGAAGTTTCGGACGTCGGGGAGCTGTTTTTT
CDR3 protein: CASSQEVSDVGELFF

J gene: TRBJ1-6
D gene: TRBD1
V gene: TRBV3-1/TRBV3-2
clone size: .
CDR3 DNA: TGTGCCAGCAGCCAAGACGGGGACAGGGCCCATAATTCACCCCTCCACTTT
CDR3 protein: CASSQDGDRAHNSPLHF

J gene: TRBJ2-2
D gene: .
V gene: TRBV19
clone size: .
CDR3 DNA: TGTGCCAGTAAGAGGGCCAGGGTGAACACCGGGGAGCTGTTTTTT
CDR3 protein: CASKRARVNTGELFF

J gene: TRBJ2-5
D gene: TRBD2
V gene: TRBV24-1
clone size: .
CDR3 DNA: TGTGCCACCAGTGACTCGGGACACGGGGGGGCCCAGTACTTC
CDR3 protein: CATSDSGHGGAQYF

J gene: TRBJ2-3
D gene: .
V gene: TRBV2
clone size: .
CDR3 DNA: TGTGCCAGGGGGACGCTGAGCACAGATACGCAGTATTTT
CDR3 protein: CARGTLSTDTQYF

J gene: TRBJ2-7
D gene: TRBD1
V gene: TRBV2
clone size: .
CDR3 DNA: TGTGCCAGCAGTCGACAGGGGGGGAAATACGAGCAGTACTTC
CDR3 protein: CASSRQGGKYEQYF

J gene: TRBJ2-1
D gene: TRBD1
V gene: TRBV18
clone size: .
CDR3 DNA: TGTGCCAGCTCAACTCGGTCTACAGGGGATGAGCAGTTCTTC
CDR3 protein: CASSTRSTGDEQFF

J gene: TRBJ2-2
D gene: TRBD1
V gene: TRBV5-5
clone size: .
CDR3 DNA: TGTGCCAGCACCAGACAGGGATCCGGGGAGCTGTTTTTT
CDR3 protein: CASTRQGSGELFF

J gene: TRBJ2-1
D gene: TRBD2
V gene: TRBV15
clone size: .
CDR3 DNA: TGTGCCACCAGCAGAGGACTAGCGGATGAGCAGTTCTTC
CDR3 protein: CATSRGLADEQFF

J gene: TRBJ1-3
D gene: .
V gene: TRBV14
clone size: few
CDR3 DNA: TGTGCCAGCAGCCAAACAACCCCTGGAAACACCATATATTTT
CDR3 protein: CASSQTTPGNTIYF

J gene: TRBJ2-5
D gene: TRBD2
V gene: TRBV28
clone size: .
CDR3 DNA: TGTGCCAGCAGTTTATTGACTAGCGGGAGGGTAGAGACCCAGTACTTC
CDR3 protein: CASSLLTSGRVETQYF

J gene: TRBJ2-5
D gene: .
V gene: TRBV9
clone size: .
CDR3 DNA: TGTGCCAGCAGCGTAGACAGCAGGGAGACCCAGTACTTC
CDR3 protein: CASSVDSRETQYF

J gene: TRBJ2-7
D gene: .
V gene: TRBV6-5
clone size: once
CDR3 DNA: TGTGCCAGCGCCGACACGGACCTGACCTACGAGCAGTACTTC
CDR3 protein: CASADTDLTYEQYF

J gene: TRBJ1-1
D gene: .
V gene: TRBV28
clone size: .
CDR3 DNA: TGTGCCAGCAGTTTTCTCGGGGGCGGCACTGAAGCTTTCTTT
CDR3 protein: CASSFLGGGTEAFF

J gene: TRBJ2-2
D gene: .
V gene: TRBV12-3/TRBV12-4
clone size: .
CDR3 DNA: TGTGCCAGCAGTCTGACTGTTACCGGGGAGCTGTTTTTT
CDR3 protein: CASSLTVTGELFF

J gene: TRBJ2-3
D gene: TRBD2
V gene: TRBV9
clone size: .
CDR3 DNA: TGTGCCAGCAGCTACCCGAGGGGAGCGGGGAGCACAGATACGCAGTATTTT
CDR3 protein: CASSYPRGAGSTDTQYF

J gene: TRBJ2-5
D gene: .
V gene: TRBV4-1
clone size: once
CDR3 DNA: TGCGCCAGCAGCCCGAGTGTTCAAGAGACCCAGTACTTC
CDR3 protein: CASSPSVQETQYF

J gene: TRBJ1-3
D gene: .
V gene: TRBV5-5
clone size: .
CDR3 DNA: TGTGCCAGCAGCTTGGTGGCAGGAAACTCTGGAAACACCATATATTTT
CDR3 protein: CASSLVAGNSGNTIYF

J gene: TRBJ1-3
D gene: TRBD1
V gene: TRBV9
clone size: .
CDR3 DNA: TGTGCCAGCAGCGTTGGCGGGACAGCTGGCTCTGGAAACACCATATATTTT
CDR3 protein: CASSVGGTAGSGNTIYF

J gene: TRBJ1-6
D gene: .
V gene: TRBV24-1
clone size: .
CDR3 DNA: TGTGCCACCAGTGGCGGAAAGTCACCCCTCCACTTT
CDR3 protein: CATSGGKSPLHF